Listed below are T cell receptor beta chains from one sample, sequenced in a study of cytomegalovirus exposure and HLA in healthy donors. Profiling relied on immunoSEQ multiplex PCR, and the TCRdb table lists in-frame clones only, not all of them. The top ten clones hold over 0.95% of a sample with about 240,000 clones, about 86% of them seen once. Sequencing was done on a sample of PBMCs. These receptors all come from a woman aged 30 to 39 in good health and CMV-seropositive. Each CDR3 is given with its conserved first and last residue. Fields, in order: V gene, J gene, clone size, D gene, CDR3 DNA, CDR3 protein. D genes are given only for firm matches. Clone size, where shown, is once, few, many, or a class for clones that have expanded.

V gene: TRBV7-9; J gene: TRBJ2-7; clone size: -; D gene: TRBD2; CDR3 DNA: TGTGCCAGCAGCCCAAACCCCACTAGCGGGAGGTTCTACGAGCAGTACTTC; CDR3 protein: CASSPNPTSGRFYEQYF
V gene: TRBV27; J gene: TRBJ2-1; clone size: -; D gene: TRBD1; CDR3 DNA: TGTGCCAGCAGTTTATGGGGACAGGGTTTCGATGAGCAGTTCTTC; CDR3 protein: CASSLWGQGFDEQFF
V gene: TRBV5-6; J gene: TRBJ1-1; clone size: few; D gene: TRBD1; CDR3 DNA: TGTGCCAGCAGCTTGGCGTGGGACAGCACTGAAGCTTTCTTT; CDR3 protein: CASSLAWDSTEAFF
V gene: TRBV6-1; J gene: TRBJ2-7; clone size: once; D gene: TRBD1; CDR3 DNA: TGTGCCAGCAGTGAATGGGGAGGCAGGGGGCTCTACGAGCAGTACTTC; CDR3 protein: CASSEWGGRGLYEQYF
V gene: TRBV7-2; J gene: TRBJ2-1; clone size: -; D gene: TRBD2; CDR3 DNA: TGTGCCAGCAGCCGAAAGATGGGACTAGCCTCCTACAATGAGCAGTTCTTC; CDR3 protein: CASSRKMGLASYNEQFF
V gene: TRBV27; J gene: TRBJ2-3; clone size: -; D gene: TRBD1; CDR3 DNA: TGTGCCAGCAGGGGCGGGACAGGGATATGGAGAGATACGCAGTATTTT; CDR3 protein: CASRGGTGIWRDTQYF
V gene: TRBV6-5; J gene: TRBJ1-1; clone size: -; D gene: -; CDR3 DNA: TGTGCCAGCAGTCTAACGAGAAACACTGAAGCTTTCTTT; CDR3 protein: CASSLTRNTEAFF
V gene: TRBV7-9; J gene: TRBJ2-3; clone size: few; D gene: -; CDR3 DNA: TGTGCCAGCAGCTTAGCGCCGGAGGGAGCGTCAGATACGCAGTATTTT; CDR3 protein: CASSLAPEGASDTQYF
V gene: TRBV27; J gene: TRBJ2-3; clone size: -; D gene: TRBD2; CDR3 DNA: TGTGCCAGCAGTTTAGGTCTTCAGGGACTAGCTCTTAGGAATACGCAGTATTTT; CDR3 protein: CASSLGLQGLALRNTQYF
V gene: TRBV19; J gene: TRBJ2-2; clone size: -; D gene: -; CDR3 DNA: TGTGCCAGTAGTATAGTTTCAGGGAACACCGGGGAGCTGTTTTTT; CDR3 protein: CASSIVSGNTGELFF
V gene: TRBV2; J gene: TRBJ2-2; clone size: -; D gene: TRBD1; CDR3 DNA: TGTGCCACTGAGACAGGGCTCATCACCGGGGAGCTGTTTTTT; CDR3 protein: CATETGLITGELFF
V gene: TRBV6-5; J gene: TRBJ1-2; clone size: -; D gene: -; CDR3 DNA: TGTGCCAGCAGTTACGCAGGGCCCCCCTATGGCTACACCTTC; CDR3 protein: CASSYAGPPYGYTF
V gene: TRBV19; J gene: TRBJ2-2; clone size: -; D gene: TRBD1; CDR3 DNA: TGTGCCAGTAGGTCCTCAGGGGGTAGTGGCGGGGAGCTGTTTTTT; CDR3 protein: CASRSSGGSGGELFF
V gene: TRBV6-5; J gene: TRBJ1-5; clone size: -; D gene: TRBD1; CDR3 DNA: TGTGCCAGCAGTTACTCGGTGACAGGGAATCAGCCCCAGCATTTT; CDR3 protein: CASSYSVTGNQPQHF
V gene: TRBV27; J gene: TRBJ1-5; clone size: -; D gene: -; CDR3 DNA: TGTGCCAGCAGTTTAATACAGGGCGAGGATCAGCCCCAGCATTTT; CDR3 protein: CASSLIQGEDQPQHF
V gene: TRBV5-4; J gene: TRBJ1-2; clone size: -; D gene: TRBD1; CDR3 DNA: TGTGCCAGCAGCATGGACAGGGGTTATGGCTACACCTTC; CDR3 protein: CASSMDRGYGYTF
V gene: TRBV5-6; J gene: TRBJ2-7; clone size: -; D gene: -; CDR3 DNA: TGTGCCAGCAGCTTGGTTTCAAACGAGCAGTACTTC; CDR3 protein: CASSLVSNEQYF
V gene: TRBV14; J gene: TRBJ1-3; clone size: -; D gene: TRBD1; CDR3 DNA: TGTGCCAGCAGCCAACTAACCGGGACAGGCGGCCTCTTCTCTGGAAACACCATATATTTT; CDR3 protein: CASSQLTGTGGLFSGNTIYF
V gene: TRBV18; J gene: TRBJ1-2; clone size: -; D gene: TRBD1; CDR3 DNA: TGTGCCAGCTCACCGGGGACAGGGAAGTTTGGGAACTATGGCTACACCTTC; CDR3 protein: CASSPGTGKFGNYGYTF
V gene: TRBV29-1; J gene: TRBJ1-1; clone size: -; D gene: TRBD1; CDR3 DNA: TGCAGCGTCACTGGAACGACAGGGACTAACACTGAAGCTTTCTTT; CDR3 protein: CSVTGTTGTNTEAFF
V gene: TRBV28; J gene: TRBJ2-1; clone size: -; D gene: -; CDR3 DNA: TGTGCCAGCATGGCCAGCTCCTACAATGAGCAGTTCTTC; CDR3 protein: CASMASSYNEQFF
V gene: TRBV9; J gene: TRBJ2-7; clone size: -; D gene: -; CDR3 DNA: TGTGCCAGCAGCGTATACGGTTCTTCCTACGAGCAGTACTTC; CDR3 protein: CASSVYGSSYEQYF
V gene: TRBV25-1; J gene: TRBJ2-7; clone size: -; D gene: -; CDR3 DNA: TGTGCCAGCAGTGATACTTTCTACGAGCAGTACTTC; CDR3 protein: CASSDTFYEQYF
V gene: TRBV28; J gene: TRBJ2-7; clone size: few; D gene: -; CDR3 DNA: TGTGCCAGCAGACTTGGGGGGGGCGGCTCCTACGAGCAGTACTTC; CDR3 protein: CASRLGGGGSYEQYF
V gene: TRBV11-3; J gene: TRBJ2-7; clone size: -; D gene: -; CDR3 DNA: TGTGCCAGCACCCTAGGAAGCGAGCAGTACTTC; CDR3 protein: CASTLGSEQYF
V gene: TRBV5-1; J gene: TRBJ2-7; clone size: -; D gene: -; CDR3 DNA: TGCGCCAGCAGTTCAGGGGTCGAATCTCATGGGGAGCAGTACTTC; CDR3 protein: CASSSGVESHGEQYF
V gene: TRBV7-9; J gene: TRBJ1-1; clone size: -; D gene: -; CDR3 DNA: TGTGCCAGCAGCGAAACAGGATGGACTGAAGCTTTCTTT; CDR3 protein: CASSETGWTEAFF
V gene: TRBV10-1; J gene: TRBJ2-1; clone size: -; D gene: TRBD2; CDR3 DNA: TGCGCCAGCAGTGAGGGACTAGACTATGAGCAGTTCTTC; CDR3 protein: CASSEGLDYEQFF
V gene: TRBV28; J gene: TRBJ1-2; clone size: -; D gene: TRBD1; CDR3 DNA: TGTGCCAGCAGTTTATCAGACAGGGGGTATGGCTACACCTTC; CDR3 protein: CASSLSDRGYGYTF
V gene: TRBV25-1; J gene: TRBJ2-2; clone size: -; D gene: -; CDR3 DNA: TGTGCCAGCAGTGAGGAGCGGGCCACCGGGGAGCTGTTTTTT; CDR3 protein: CASSEERATGELFF
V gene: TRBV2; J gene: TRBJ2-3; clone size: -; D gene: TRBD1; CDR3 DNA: TGTGCCAGCAGTGAGACAGGGGGCTGGACAGATACGCAGTATTTT; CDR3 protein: CASSETGGWTDTQYF
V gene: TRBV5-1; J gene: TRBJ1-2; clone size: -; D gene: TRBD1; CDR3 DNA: TGCGCCAGCAATCGGGACCGGACAGGGGCGGGTGGCTACACCTTC; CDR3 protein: CASNRDRTGAGGYTF
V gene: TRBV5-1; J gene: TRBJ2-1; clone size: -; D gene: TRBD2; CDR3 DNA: TGCGCCAGCTCCCTAGCGGGGGCACAGGAGTTCTTC; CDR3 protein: CASSLAGAQEFF
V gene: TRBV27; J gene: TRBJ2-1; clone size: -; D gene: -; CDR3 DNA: TGTGCCAGCAGTTTAGGGGGACTCCATCTCCGAGATGAGCAGTTCTTC; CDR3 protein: CASSLGGLHLRDEQFF
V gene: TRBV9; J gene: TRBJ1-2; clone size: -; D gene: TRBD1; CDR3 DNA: TGTGCCAGCAGCGTAGACGAGACAGGGGGCGTGAACTCTGGCTACACCTTC; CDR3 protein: CASSVDETGGVNSGYTF
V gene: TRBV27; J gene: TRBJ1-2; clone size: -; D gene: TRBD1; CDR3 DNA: TGTGCCAGCAGTTCACTGACAGGGAACTATGGCTACACCTTC; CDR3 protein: CASSSLTGNYGYTF
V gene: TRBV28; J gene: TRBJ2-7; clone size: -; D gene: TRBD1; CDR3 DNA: TGTGCCAGCAGTTTATTTTTCGGGACAGACTCCTACGAGCAGTACTTC; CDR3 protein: CASSLFFGTDSYEQYF
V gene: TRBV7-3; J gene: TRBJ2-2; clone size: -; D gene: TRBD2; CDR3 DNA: TGTGCCAGCAGCCCTCTAGCGGGCGGAACCGGGGAGCTGTTTTTT; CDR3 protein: CASSPLAGGTGELFF
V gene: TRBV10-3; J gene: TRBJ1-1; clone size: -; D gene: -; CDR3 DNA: TGTGCCATCAGTGTCTCGGGGGTTGAGAACACTGAAGCTTTCTTT; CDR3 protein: CAISVSGVENTEAFF
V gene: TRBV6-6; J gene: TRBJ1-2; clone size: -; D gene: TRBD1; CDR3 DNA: TGTGCCAGCAGTCGTACCAACAGGGGTTATGGCTACACCTTC; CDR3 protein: CASSRTNRGYGYTF
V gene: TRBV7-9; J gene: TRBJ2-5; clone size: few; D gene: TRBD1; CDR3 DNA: TGTGCCAGCAGCCTGTCGACAGGGTTGGAGACCCAGTACTTC; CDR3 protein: CASSLSTGLETQYF
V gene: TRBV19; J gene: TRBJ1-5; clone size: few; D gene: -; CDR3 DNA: TGTGCCAGTGGTGGGGGCCAGCCCCAGCATTTT; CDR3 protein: CASGGGQPQHF
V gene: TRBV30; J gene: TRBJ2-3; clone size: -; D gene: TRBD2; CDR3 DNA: TGTGCCTGGAGACTAGCGGGAGAAGATACGCAGTATTTT; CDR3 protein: CAWRLAGEDTQYF
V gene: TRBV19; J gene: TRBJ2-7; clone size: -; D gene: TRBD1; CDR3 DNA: TGTGCCAGTAGTGGAGGACAGGGGGCCTACGAGCAGTACTTC; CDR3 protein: CASSGGQGAYEQYF
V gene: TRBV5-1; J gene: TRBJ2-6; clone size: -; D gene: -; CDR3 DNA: TGCGCCAGCAGCTCCACTAGTGCTGGGGCCAACGTCCTGACTTTC; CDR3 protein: CASSSTSAGANVLTF
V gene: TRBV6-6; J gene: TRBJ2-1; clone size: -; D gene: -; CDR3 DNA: TGTGCCAGCAGTTACGCGGGAAGCTCCTACAATGAGCAGTTCTTC; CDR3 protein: CASSYAGSSYNEQFF
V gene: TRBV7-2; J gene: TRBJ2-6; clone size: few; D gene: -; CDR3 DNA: TGTGCCAGCAGCTTGCTCACATCTGGGGCCAACGTCCTGACTTTC; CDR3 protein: CASSLLTSGANVLTF
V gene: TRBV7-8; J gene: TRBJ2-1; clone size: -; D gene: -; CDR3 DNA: TGTGCCAGCAGCTTCGGACTTATCTCCTACAATGAGCAGTTCTTC; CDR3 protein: CASSFGLISYNEQFF
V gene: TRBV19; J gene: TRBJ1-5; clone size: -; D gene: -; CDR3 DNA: TGTGCCAGTAGTATAGACGGGGGGGGCTTCCCCCAGCCCCAGCATTTT; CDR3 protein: CASSIDGGGFPQPQHF
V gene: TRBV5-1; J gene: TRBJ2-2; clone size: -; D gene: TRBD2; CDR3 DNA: TGCGCCAGCAGCTTTGGACTAGCGGGACTCACCGGGGAGCTGTTTTTT; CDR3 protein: CASSFGLAGLTGELFF
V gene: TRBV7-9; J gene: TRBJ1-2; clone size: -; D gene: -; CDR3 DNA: TGTGCCAGCAGCAAGTCTACCCAGGGCTATGGCTACACCTTC; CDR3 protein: CASSKSTQGYGYTF
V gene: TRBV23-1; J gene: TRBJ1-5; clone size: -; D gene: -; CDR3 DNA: TGCGCCAGCAGTCAACATGGGAGGGGGGATAGCAATCAGCCCCAGCATTTT; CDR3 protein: CASSQHGRGDSNQPQHF
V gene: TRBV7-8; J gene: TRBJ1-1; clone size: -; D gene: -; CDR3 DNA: TGTGCCAGCAGCTTGTCGGGGAACACTGAAGCTTTCTTT; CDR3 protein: CASSLSGNTEAFF
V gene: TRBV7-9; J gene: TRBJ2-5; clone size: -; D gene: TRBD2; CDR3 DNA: TGTGCCAGCAGCCCCCAGGGAGGGGAGACCCAGTACTTC; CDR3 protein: CASSPQGGETQYF
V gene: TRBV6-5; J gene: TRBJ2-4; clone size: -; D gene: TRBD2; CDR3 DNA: TGTGCCAGCAGCCCGACTAGCGGGGACCACATTCAGTACTTC; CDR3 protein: CASSPTSGDHIQYF